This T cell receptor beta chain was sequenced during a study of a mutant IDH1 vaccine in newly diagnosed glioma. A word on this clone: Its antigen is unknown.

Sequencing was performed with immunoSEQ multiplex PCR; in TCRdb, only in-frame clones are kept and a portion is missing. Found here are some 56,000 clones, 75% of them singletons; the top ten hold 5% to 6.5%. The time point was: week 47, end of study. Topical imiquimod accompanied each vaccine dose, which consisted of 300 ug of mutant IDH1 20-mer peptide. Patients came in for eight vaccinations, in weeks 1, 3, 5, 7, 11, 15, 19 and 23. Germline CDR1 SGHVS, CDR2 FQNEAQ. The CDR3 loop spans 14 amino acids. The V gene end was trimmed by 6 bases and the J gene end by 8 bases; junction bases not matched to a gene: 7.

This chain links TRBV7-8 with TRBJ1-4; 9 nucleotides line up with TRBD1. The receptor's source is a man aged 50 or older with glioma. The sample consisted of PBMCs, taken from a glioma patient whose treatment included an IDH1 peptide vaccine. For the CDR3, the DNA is TGTGCCAGCAGACGGACAGGGGAAAGAGAAAAACTGTTTTTT. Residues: CASRRTGEREKLFF.